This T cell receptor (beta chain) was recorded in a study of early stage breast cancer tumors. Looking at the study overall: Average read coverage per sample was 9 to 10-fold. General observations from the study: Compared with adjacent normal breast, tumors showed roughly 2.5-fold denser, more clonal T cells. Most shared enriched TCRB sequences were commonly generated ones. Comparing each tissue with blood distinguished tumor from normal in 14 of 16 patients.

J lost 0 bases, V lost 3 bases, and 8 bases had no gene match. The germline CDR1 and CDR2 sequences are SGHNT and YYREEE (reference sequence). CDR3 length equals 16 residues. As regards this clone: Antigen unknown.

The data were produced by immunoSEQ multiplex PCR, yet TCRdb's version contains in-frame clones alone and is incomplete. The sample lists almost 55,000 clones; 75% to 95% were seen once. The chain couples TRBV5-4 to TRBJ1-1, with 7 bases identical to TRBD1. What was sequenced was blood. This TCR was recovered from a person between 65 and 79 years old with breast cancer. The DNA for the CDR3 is TGTGCCAGCAGCTCGGGGAACAGGGGAATGAACACTGAAGCTTTCTTT. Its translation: CASSSGNRGMNTEAFF.